This entry lists 18 T cell receptor beta chains sequenced from one sample in a study of cytotoxic CD8 clonotypes in ibrutinib-treated CLL. The data were produced by immunoSEQ multiplex PCR, yet TCRdb's version contains in-frame clones alone and is incomplete. The data contain approximately 53,000 clones, less than 90% of them singletons. Sequences were derived from PBMCs, sampled after 24 months of ibrutinib treatment. These receptors came from a human donor with chronic lymphocytic leukemia.

This chain joins TRBV5-6 and TRBJ1-1; 9 nucleotides match TRBD1. Germline assignment: CDR1 SGHDT and CDR2 YYEEEE. The CDR3 totals 15 residues. J was trimmed by 4 bases and V by 4 bases; bases with no gene match: 8. The CDR3 DNA is TGTGCCAGCAGCGGATACCCACAGGGGGCCACTGAAGCTTTCTTT. It codes for CASSGYPQGATEAFF.

CDR3 sequence (DNA): TGTGCCAGCAGCCTCCTACGAGAGACCCAGTACTTC. The encoded protein is CASSLLRETQYF. This chain uses TRBV2 with TRBJ2-5; D gene ambiguous. The V gene's germline CDR1 is SNHLY and CDR2 FYNNEI. V lost 6 bases, J lost 4 bases, and 9 bases lay in between. The CDR3 runs 12 residues. Supplemented by reference TRBV2 and TRBJ2-5, the full variable domain reads EPEVTQTPSHQVTQMGQEVILRCVPISNHLYFYWYRQILGQKVEFLVSFYNNEISEKSEIFDDQFSVERPDGSNFTLKIRSTKLEDSAMYFCASSLLRETQYFGPGTRLLVL.

This chain connects TRBV4-3 to TRBJ1-3; no definite D call. The germline V gene encodes CDR1 LGHNA and CDR2 YSLEER. The CDR3 is 17 residues long. V lost 0 bases and J lost 0, with 12 bases in between. The CDR3 protein is CASSQDFAGSSGNTIYF. In DNA, the CDR3 is TGCGCCAGCAGCCAAGATTTCGCAGGAAGCTCTGGAAACACCATATATTTT.

The genes are TRBV7-2 and TRBJ1-2, with TRBD1 as a possible D gene (5 bases). The germline V gene encodes CDR1 SGHTA and CDR2 FQGNSA. This CDR3 has 15 residues. The V gene lost 5 bases and the J gene lost 2 bases, with 15 bases spanning the gap. Here the CDR3 reads CASSRGATDNYGYTF. The CDR3 nucleotides are TGTGCCAGCAGCCGGGGCGCGACGGACAACTATGGCTACACCTTC.

The chain recombines TRBV5-1 with TRBJ2-5, with unresolved D. The CDR3 sequence is 16 residues long. Germline CDR1 is SGHRS and CDR2 is YFSETQ. Trimming shortened V by 2 bases and J by 2 bases, and 16 bases separated the two germline ends. CDR3 sequence (DNA): TGCGCCAGCAGCTTTACCTTTACGGCAGCTCAAGAGACCCAGTACTTC. Protein product: CASSFTFTAAQETQYF.

This chain joins TRBV6-1 and TRBJ2-3, with unresolved D. Germline loops: CDR1 MNHNS, CDR2 SASEGT. The CDR3 sequence is 15 residues long. Deletions cut 1 base from V and 2 bases from J, with 10 bases between. CDR3 bases: TGTGCCAGCAGTGAAGGGTTAATAATCACAGATACGCAGTATTTT. This encodes CASSEGLIITDTQYF.

The chain uses TRBV28 and TRBJ2-5, with a weak D call TRBD2 (6 bases). In germline, CDR1 is MDHEN, CDR2 SYDVKM. The CDR3 is 15 amino acids. V lost 5 bases, J lost 1 base, and 14 bases lay in between. In DNA form, the CDR3 reads TGTGCCAGCAGTCTACCCCGGGACTTCCAAGAGACCCAGTACTTC. Translated: CASSLPRDFQETQYF.

This clone was detected only once. The gene calls are TRBV7-2 and TRBJ2-1, with TRBD2 identical over 7 bases. The CDR3 consists of 16 residues. J was trimmed by 1 base and V by 1 base; bases with no gene match: 4. The germline gives CDR1 SGHTA, CDR2 FQGNSA. CDR3 coding DNA: TGTGCCAGCAGCTTAGAACCGGGAGGATCCTACAATGAGCAGTTCTTC. Protein: CASSLEPGGSYNEQFF.

In its sample, this clone was seen once. The rearrangement joins TRBV14 to TRBJ2-1; tentatively, D is TRBD1 (6 bases). V lost 1 base to trimming and J lost 3 bases, with 22 bases between them. The germline gives CDR1 SGHDN, CDR2 FVKESK. CDR3 size: 19 residues. The CDR3 bases are TGTGCCAGCAGCCAAGTAGTTCAGGGGCTACAGTATGGCTACAATGAGCAGTTCTTC. It translates to CASSQVVQGLQYGYNEQFF.

Only one count was recorded for this clone. CDR3 bases: TGCAGCGTTGGACAGGGGGCCCAAGATACGCAGTATTTT. Translated: CSVGQGAQDTQYF. V is TRBV29-1 and J is TRBJ2-3; 10 bases match TRBD1. The CDR3 is 13 residues long. CDR1 is SQVTM, CDR2 ANQGSEA, per germline. The V and J ends lost 4 bases and 5 bases, in that order; junction bases with no gene match: 3.

The chain carries TRBV6-6 and TRBJ1-5; weak D call: TRBD1 (6 bases). CDR1 and CDR2 from the germline V gene are MNHNY and SVGAGI (reference sequence). With 9 bases removed from V and 3 bases from J, the gap between germline ends came to 18 bases. The CDR3 runs to 15 residues. CDR3 in amino acids: CASRGRGADNQPQHF. CDR3 coding DNA: TGTGCCAGTCGCGGGAGGGGGGCGGACAATCAGCCCCAGCATTTT.

The chain carries TRBV20-1 and TRBJ1-1; TRBD1 might be the D (5 bases). This CDR3 comprises 11 residues. Trimming stripped 3 bases from V and 7 bases from J, with 9 bases between. Germline assignment: CDR1 DFQATT and CDR2 SNEGSKA (reference sequence). CDR3 DNA: TGCAGTGCTAGGGGGGGGTTTGAAGCTTTCTTT. The encoded protein is CSARGGFEAFF.

This clone was recorded only once. The chain has TRBV6-6 and TRBJ1-1; no definite D call. This CDR3 is 16 amino acids long. The V end lost 7 bases, the J end lost 3 bases, and 21 bases lay between the germline ends. Germline V gives CDR1 MNHNY, CDR2 SVGAGI (reference sequence). The CDR3 reads CASKKSWASRDTEAFF. The CDR3 nucleotides read TGTGCCAGCAAGAAGTCTTGGGCTTCCCGTGACACTGAAGCTTTCTTT.

The rearrangement links TRBV6-6 to TRBJ1-5, with 8 bases identical to TRBD1. This CDR3 is 16 amino acids long. CDR1 is MNHNY, CDR2 SVGAGI, per germline (reference sequence). Germline trimming cut 5 bases from V and 2 bases from J; bases unmatched to any gene: 8. DNA for the CDR3: TGTGCCAGCAGTCACGGGACAGGTCGGGGCAATCAGCCCCAGCATTTT. Its translation: CASSHGTGRGNQPQHF.

The CDR3 DNA reads TGTGCCAGCAGCAGGGCCGTAAATAGCAATCAGCCCCAGCATTTT. It specifies CASSRAVNSNQPQHF. The chain carries TRBV21-1 and TRBJ1-5; TRBD1 reflects the table's D call only, with no check against the DNA. TRBV21-1 is given as a pseudogene. The CDR3 covers 15 residues.

The chain combines TRBV5-4 with TRBJ2-2, with TRBD1 matching 8 bases. This CDR3 region has 16 residues. Germline CDR1 reads SGHNT; CDR2 reads YYREEE (reference sequence). Trimming at V came to 3 bases and at J to 1 base, leaving 5 bases not matched to a gene. The CDR3 loop is CASSSPTGVNTGELFF. Here the CDR3 DNA reads TGTGCCAGCAGCTCGCCGACAGGGGTGAACACCGGGGAGCTGTTTTTT.

The chain carries TRBV28 and TRBJ2-1; D is unresolved. The CDR3 runs to 11 residues. CDR1 and CDR2 (germline): MDHEN, SYDVKM. The V and J ends lost 2 bases and 9 bases respectively, with 5 bases between them. In nucleotides, the CDR3 is TGTGCCAGCAGTTTACTGGGTGAGCAGTTCTTC. It codes for CASSLLGEQFF.

The chain employs TRBV7-2 and TRBJ2-6; no reliable D call. CDR3 size: 15 residues. Germline lookup yields CDR1 SGHTA and CDR2 FQGNSA. V lost 0 bases and J 4 bases, leaving 7 bases between the germline ends. CDR3 sequence reads: CASSLAMGGANVLTF. The CDR3 DNA sequence: TGTGCCAGCAGCTTAGCGATGGGCGGGGCCAACGTCCTGACTTTC.